This is a list of T cell receptor beta chains from one sample in a study of cytomegalovirus exposure and HLA in healthy donors. Sequencing was performed with immunoSEQ multiplex PCR; in TCRdb, only in-frame clones are kept and a portion is missing. The sample shows over 80,000 clones, 81% of them seen only once. Sequencing was carried out using PBMCs. These receptors were collected from a man aged 40-50 years in good health and CMV-seropositive. The CDR3 runs from the conserved cysteine through the conserved F or W. The D gene is left open where the match is weak. Clone size, where shown, is once, few, many, or a class for clones that have expanded.

clone_size	j_call	d_call	v_call	cdr3_nt	cdr3_aa
-	TRBJ1-2	-	TRBV2	TGTGCCAGCAGCGCCCGGGTCTATGGCTACACCTTC	CASSARVYGYTF
-	TRBJ2-6	-	TRBV12-5	TGTGCTAGTGGTTTTACGGAGCCTACCTCTGGGGCCAACGTCCTGACTTTC	CASGFTEPTSGANVLTF
once	TRBJ1-4	-	TRBV7-9	TGTGCCAGCAGCCTTTATGGGGGGGCGCCCAGTAGTTCTAATGAAAAACTGTTTTTT	CASSLYGGAPSSSNEKLFF
-	TRBJ2-2	-	TRBV5-1	TGCGCCAGCAGCCTGGGAGGGGGTTTGGACACCGGGGAGCTGTTTTTT	CASSLGGGLDTGELFF
-	TRBJ1-2	TRBD1	TRBV6-1	TGTGCCAGCAGTTCTGACAGGGGCGGGGGTGGCTACACCTTC	CASSSDRGGGGYTF
-	TRBJ2-2	-	TRBV10-3	TGTGCCATCGGAGGGTTGTCCGGGGAGCTGTTTTTT	CAIGGLSGELFF
-	TRBJ2-7	-	TRBV6-6	TGTGCCAGCAGTTACTTGGCCGGAGGCTACGAGCAGTACTTC	CASSYLAGGYEQYF
-	TRBJ1-6	-	TRBV5-1	TGCGCCAGCAGCTTGTCCCAGGGTTCACCCCTCCACTTT	CASSLSQGSPLHF
-	TRBJ2-7	-	TRBV5-6	TGTGCCAGCAGCCCCCCCGGCGGGACCTACGAGCAGTACTTC	CASSPPGGTYEQYF
-	TRBJ1-5	TRBD1	TRBV6-5	TGTGCCAGCAGTTACTCCAGGGGGCCCCATCAGCCCCAGCATTTT	CASSYSRGPHQPQHF
-	TRBJ2-7	TRBD1	TRBV5-6	TGTGCCAGCAGCTTAGGACAGGGAGCCTACGAGCAGTACTTC	CASSLGQGAYEQYF
-	TRBJ2-7	TRBD1	TRBV4-1	TGCGCCAGCAGCCAGGACAGGACCTACGAGCAGTACTTC	CASSQDRTYEQYF
-	TRBJ2-7	TRBD1	TRBV9	TGTGCCAGCAGCGTAGGGGACAGGGGTTTGGGCGAGCAGTACTTC	CASSVGDRGLGEQYF
-	TRBJ2-3	TRBD2	TRBV10-1	TGCGCCAGCAGTACGACTAGCGCGGGCACAGATACGCAGTATTTT	CASSTTSAGTDTQYF
-	TRBJ2-2	TRBD2	TRBV28	TGTGCCAGTCATTCCGTACGGGCCGGGACTAGCCGATATACCGGGGAGCTGTTTTTT	CASHSVRAGTSRYTGELFF
-	TRBJ1-1	-	TRBV7-9	TGTGCCAGCAGTTTCCAGGGGCCGGACACTGAAGCTTTCTTT	CASSFQGPDTEAFF
-	TRBJ2-7	-	TRBV7-6	TGTGCCAGCACCCGAGAGGAGGATTACGAGCAGTACTTC	CASTREEDYEQYF
-	TRBJ1-1	TRBD1	TRBV19	TGTGCCAGTAGTACTAAATCGGGACAGGGGACCCTTGAAGCTTTCTTT	CASSTKSGQGTLEAFF
-	TRBJ2-7	-	TRBV4-1	TGCGCCAGCAGCCAAGATAAAACCTACGAGCAGTACTTC	CASSQDKTYEQYF